Listed below are T cell receptor beta chains from one sample, sequenced in a study of shared clonotypes between healthy human individuals. The repertoire was sequenced with immunoSEQ multiplex PCR; TCRdb's copy has only in-frame clones and lacks some. This table holds over a million clones, 75% to 80% found once. The material sequenced was memory CD4+ T cells from PBMCs. The source is a man aged 18-30 years in good health. Some clones in this sample may be carry-over from other donors' samples. Each CDR3 is given with its conserved first and last residue. D genes are given only for firm matches. Clone size is given for some rows only: seen once, a few or many times, or a class if the clone is expanded.

D gene,CDR3 length,V gene,J gene,clone size,CDR3 DNA,CDR3 protein
-,15,TRBV2,TRBJ2-5,once,TGTGCCAGCATCCTTCGGGGGACACTCCAAGAGACCCAGTACTTC,CASILRGTLQETQYF
-,13,TRBV6-1,TRBJ2-7,-,TGTGCCAGCAGCGAGCAGTTCCCTTACGAGCAGTACTTC,CASSEQFPYEQYF
-,14,TRBV5-1,TRBJ2-3,-,TGCGCCAGCAGCTACCCTGGCATGACAGATACGCAGTATTTT,CASSYPGMTDTQYF
-,16,TRBV6-1,TRBJ1-1,-,TGTGCCAGCAGTGGCCGAGTCTTCTCGGGGTACACTGAAGCTTTCTTT,CASSGRVFSGYTEAFF
-,13,TRBV6-6,TRBJ1-2,-,TGTGCCAGCTACCCCGGCAGGCGCTATGGCTACACCTTC,CASYPGRRYGYTF
-,13,TRBV29-1,TRBJ1-2,many,TGCAGCGTTTTTACACTCACGAACTATGGCTACACCTTC,CSVFTLTNYGYTF
-,11,TRBV20-1,TRBJ2-7,-,TGCAGTGCGGAGCTTATCCACGAGCAGTACTTC,CSAELIHEQYF
TRBD1,14,TRBV2,TRBJ2-7,-,TGTGCCAGCAGCGGGACAGGGGCGATCTACGAGCAGTACTTC,CASSGTGAIYEQYF
-,16,TRBV19,TRBJ1-5,-,TGTGCCAGTAGTATCCCCCCAGGGCATGGCAATCAGCCCCAGCATTTT,CASSIPPGHGNQPQHF
TRBD2,15,TRBV29-1,TRBJ2-1,-,TGCAGCGTCCCCCCCGACGGGGGGACCTACAATGAGCAGTTCTTC,CSVPPDGGTYNEQFF
-,11,TRBV12-5,TRBJ2-3,-,TGTGCTAGTGGTAGCACAGATACGCAGTATTTT,CASGSTDTQYF
TRBD1,15,TRBV5-5,TRBJ1-1,-,TGTGCCAGCAGGGAAATGACAGGGGAAGGTACTGAAGCTTTCTTT,CASREMTGEGTEAFF
-,15,TRBV27,TRBJ1-2,-,TGTGCCAGCAGACTGTTAGGTGCGGGCGGCTATGGCTACACCTTC,CASRLLGAGGYGYTF
-,19,TRBV4-3,TRBJ2-2,-,TGCGCCAGCAGCCAAGATCCTTCTGGGCCCTCGATCCTTACCGGGGAGCTGTTTTTT,CASSQDPSGPSILTGELFF
-,13,TRBV11-3,TRBJ2-2,-,TGTGCCAGCAGCCCCGACGTCACCGGGGAGCTGTTTTTT,CASSPDVTGELFF
-,12,TRBV30,TRBJ2-7,-,TGTGCCTGGAGTGGAAGTGCCCCCGAGCAGTACTTC,CAWSGSAPEQYF
-,14,TRBV9,TRBJ2-7,-,TGTGCCAGCAGCGGGCCGGGACGGTCCCTAGAGCAGTACTTC,CASSGPGRSLEQYF
-,14,TRBV5-4,TRBJ2-5,-,TGTGCCAGCAGCTCGGGGGAGGTCGTTGAGACCCAGTACTTC,CASSSGEVVETQYF
-,13,TRBV11-2,TRBJ2-5,-,TGTGCCAGCAGCCCATGGGAGTCAGAGACCCAGTACTTC,CASSPWESETQYF
-,16,TRBV25-1,TRBJ1-2,-,TGTGCCAGCAGTGAAGGAGCAGAAGGGGGGAACTATGGCTACACCTTC,CASSEGAEGGNYGYTF
-,13,TRBV6-5,TRBJ1-5,few,TGTGCCAGCAGCGGGACACTCAATCAGCCCCAGCATTTT,CASSGTLNQPQHF
TRBD2,15,TRBV6-5,TRBJ2-7,-,TGTGCCAGCAGTCAAGGACTAGCGGGAGCCTACGAGCAGTACTTC,CASSQGLAGAYEQYF
TRBD1,15,TRBV6-1,TRBJ2-5,-,TGTGCCAGCAGTGGGGGACAGGGGAACCAAGAGACCCAGTACTTC,CASSGGQGNQETQYF
-,14,TRBV28,TRBJ1-3,-,TGTGCCAGCAACCCAGGGACCTCTGGAAACACCATATATTTT,CASNPGTSGNTIYF
-,11,TRBV6-1,TRBJ1-1,-,TGTGCCAGCAGTACATCCGCTGAAGCTTTCTTT,CASSTSAEAFF
-,15,TRBV11-2,TRBJ1-2,once,TGTGCCAGCAGCTTAATAGGTCCGGCTAACTATGGCTACACCTTC,CASSLIGPANYGYTF
-,13,TRBV18,TRBJ2-1,-,TGTGCCAGCTCACCCGGGCCCAAGGGGGAGCAGTTCTTC,CASSPGPKGEQFF
TRBD1,16,TRBV30,TRBJ2-1,-,TGTGCCTGGAGTGCACTGGACAGGGGGGCATACAATGAGCAGTTCTTC,CAWSALDRGAYNEQFF
-,12,TRBV11-2,TRBJ2-3,-,TGTGCCAGCAGGACCGCTAGCGATACGCAGTATTTT,CASRTASDTQYF
-,13,TRBV5-1,TRBJ2-5,-,TGCGCCAGCAGCTTGGTCTTGCAAGAGACCCAGTACTTC,CASSLVLQETQYF
-,16,TRBV21-1,TRBJ1-2,-,TGTGCCAGCAGCGAAAGGATGGGGCCCTCTTTCTATGGCTACACCTTC,CASSERMGPSFYGYTF
TRBD1,15,TRBV28,TRBJ2-2,-,TGTGCCAGCCTGGACAGGGGGGGAAAGACCGGGGAGCTGTTTTTT,CASLDRGGKTGELFF
-,12,TRBV29-1,TRBJ1-2,-,TGCAGCGTTGAACGGGCGTCCTATGGCTACACCTTC,CSVERASYGYTF
TRBD2,17,TRBV7-2,TRBJ2-1,-,TGTGCCAGCAGCTTAAGAACGGGAGGGGGTGCTTACAATGAGCAGTTCTTC,CASSLRTGGGAYNEQFF
-,14,TRBV5-1,TRBJ1-1,few,TGCGCCAGCAGCGACCCACAGGGTTCCACTGAAGCTTTCTTT,CASSDPQGSTEAFF
-,14,TRBV28,TRBJ2-1,-,TGTGCCAGCAGTCCGCCAACAGGGCGGAATGAGCAGTTCTTC,CASSPPTGRNEQFF
-,15,TRBV6-5,TRBJ1-1,-,TGTGCCAGCAGTTACGGACGGGGCGAGGACACTGAAGCTTTCTTT,CASSYGRGEDTEAFF